The clone carrying this T cell receptor (beta chain) has more than one count but fewer than ten. This CDR3 has 14 residues. The germline gives CDR1 SGHRS, CDR2 YFSETQ. V lost 2 bases, J lost 4 bases, and 12 bases lay in between. The data stem from a study of T cells after yellow fever vaccination. TCRdb re-called the 5' RACE reads with MiXCR, one entry per CDR3 protein. The table includes a few hundred thousand distinct CDR3 sequences, 3% to 4.5% detected once. The sample was PBMCs, taken 5 days after the yellow fever booster vaccination. The chain carries TRBV5-1 and TRBJ2-5; weak D call: TRBD2 (5 bases). The source is a young man who received the YFV17D yellow fever vaccine. The CDR3 loop reads CASSFALGVETQYF. CDR3 nucleotide sequence: TGCGCCAGCAGCTTTGCTCTGGGAGTAGAGACCCAGTACTTC.